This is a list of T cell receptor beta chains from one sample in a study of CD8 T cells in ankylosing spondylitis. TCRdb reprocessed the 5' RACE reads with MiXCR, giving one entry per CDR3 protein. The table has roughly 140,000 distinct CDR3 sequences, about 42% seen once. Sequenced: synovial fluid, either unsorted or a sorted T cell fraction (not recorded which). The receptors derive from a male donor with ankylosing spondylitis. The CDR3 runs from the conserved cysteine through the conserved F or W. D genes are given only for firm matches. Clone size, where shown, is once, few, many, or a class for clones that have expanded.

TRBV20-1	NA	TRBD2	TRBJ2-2	TGCAGTGCGATAGCGGGGCACAACACCGGGGAGCTGTTTTTT	CSAIAGHNTGELFF
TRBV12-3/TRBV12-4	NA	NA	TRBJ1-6	TGTGCCAGCAGTTTGGGTCCAGGACACGCCTCACCCCTCCACTTT	CASSLGPGHASPLHF
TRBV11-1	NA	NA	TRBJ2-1	TGTGCCAGCAGCTCGCCTTGGCGGGACGCGGGGGAGCAGTTCTTC	CASSSPWRDAGEQFF
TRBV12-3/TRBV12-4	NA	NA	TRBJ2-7	TGTGCCAGCAGTTCCGACGGCTACGAGCAGTACTTC	CASSSDGYEQYF
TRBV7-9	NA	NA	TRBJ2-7	TGTGCCAGCAGCTTGAGAGCCAAATACTCCTACGAGCAGTACTTC	CASSLRAKYSYEQYF
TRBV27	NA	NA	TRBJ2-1	TGTGCCAGCAGCACCGGGCCCAACAATGAGCAGTTCTTC	CASSTGPNNEQFF
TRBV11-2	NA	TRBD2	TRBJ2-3	TGTGCCAGCAGCTCCCCAACTGAGACTAGCGGGGGACCCACAGATACGCAGTATTTT	CASSSPTETSGGPTDTQYF
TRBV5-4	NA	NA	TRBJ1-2	TGTGCCAGCAGCTATGGACCCTCCCTTGGCTACACCTTC	CASSYGPSLGYTF
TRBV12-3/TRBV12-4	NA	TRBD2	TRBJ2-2	TGTGCCAGCAGGACGCTAGCGGAGGACACCGGGGAGCTGTTTTTT	CASRTLAEDTGELFF
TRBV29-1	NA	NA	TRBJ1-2	TGCAGCGTGCTAGTTACTTGGACAGCCGCCCTCTATGGCTACACCTTC	CSVLVTWTAALYGYTF
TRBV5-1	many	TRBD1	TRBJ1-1	TGCGCCAGCAGCCCCGACAGGGAAAGAATGAACACTGAAGCTTTCTTT	CASSPDRERMNTEAFF
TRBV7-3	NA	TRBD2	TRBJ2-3	TGTGCCAGCAGCTTACTAGCGGGGGGCCCGGATACGCAGTATTTT	CASSLLAGGPDTQYF
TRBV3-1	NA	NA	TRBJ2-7	TGTGCCAGCAGCCATGGCGGAGGGTGGCTCGAGCAGTACTTC	CASSHGGGWLEQYF
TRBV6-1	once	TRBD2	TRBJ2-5	TGTGCCAGCAAACGGGCGGGGGGACAAGAGACCCAGTACTTC	CASKRAGGQETQYF
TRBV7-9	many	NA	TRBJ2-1	TGTGCCAGCAGCCCATTGTCCGGTGAGCAGTTCTTC	CASSPLSGEQFF
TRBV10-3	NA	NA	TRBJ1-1	TGTGCCATCAGTACAGGTGGGGGTGCGAACACTGAAGCTTTCTTT	CAISTGGGANTEAFF
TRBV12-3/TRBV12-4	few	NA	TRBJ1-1	TGTGCCAGCAGGACGTGGCGGGCCCCCACTGAAGCTTTCTTT	CASRTWRAPTEAFF
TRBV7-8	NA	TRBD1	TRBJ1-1	TGTGCCAGCAGGAATCTCATCGGGACAGGTCTATACACTGAAGCTTTCTTT	CASRNLIGTGLYTEAFF
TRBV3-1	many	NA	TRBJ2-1	TGTGCCAGCAGCCAAGATGTGGGCGGGACCGTCTACAATGAGCAGTTCTTC	CASSQDVGGTVYNEQFF
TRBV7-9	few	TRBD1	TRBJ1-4	TGTGCCAGCAGCCCCCCGCAGGGGGTAGGCGAAAAACTGTTTTTT	CASSPPQGVGEKLFF
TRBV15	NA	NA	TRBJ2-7	TGTGCCACCAGCAGGGAGGGAGCGGTCTCCTACGAGCAGTACTTC	CATSREGAVSYEQYF
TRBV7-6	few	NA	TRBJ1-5	TGTGCCAGCAGCCCGTACCCGATTAGCAATCAGCCCCAGCATTTT	CASSPYPISNQPQHF
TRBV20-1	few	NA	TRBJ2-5	TGCAGTGCTAGCAGGGTCCGGGAGACCCAGTACTTC	CSASRVRETQYF
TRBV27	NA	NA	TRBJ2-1	TGTGCCAGCACCCTAAGTGGGCTAGCTGTTGATGAGCAGTTCTTC	CASTLSGLAVDEQFF
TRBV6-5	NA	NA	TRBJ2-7	TGTGCCAGCAGTATCGAGCGTGCCTACGAGCAGTACTTC	CASSIERAYEQYF
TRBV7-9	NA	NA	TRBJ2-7	TGTGCCAGCAGCACCGGGACTTCCTACGAGCAGTACTTC	CASSTGTSYEQYF
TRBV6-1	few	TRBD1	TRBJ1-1	TGTGCCAGCACCCAGGACAGGATGAACACTGAAGCTTTCTTT	CASTQDRMNTEAFF
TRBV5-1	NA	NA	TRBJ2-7	TGCGCCAGCAGCCCAGTTGGGTACGATCAGTACTTC	CASSPVGYDQYF
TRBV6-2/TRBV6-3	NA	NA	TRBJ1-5	TGTGCCAGCGCCCGGGGTGGGGGTGGTCAGCCCCAGCATTTT	CASARGGGGQPQHF
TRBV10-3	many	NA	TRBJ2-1	TGTGCCATCAGTGAGTCTGTGGGTGACTATCTCCAGTTCTTC	CAISESVGDYLQFF
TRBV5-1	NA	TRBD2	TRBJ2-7	TGCGCCAGCCCCTATCCTAGCGGGAGGATCTACGAGCAGTACTTC	CASPYPSGRIYEQYF
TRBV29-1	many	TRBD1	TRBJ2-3	TGCAGCGTTAACGGACAGGGGCACCACACAGATACGCAGTATTTT	CSVNGQGHHTDTQYF
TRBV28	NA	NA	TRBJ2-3	TGTGCCAGCAGTTTATCTCCAGTCCGGGGGAAAGATACGCAGTATTTT	CASSLSPVRGKDTQYF
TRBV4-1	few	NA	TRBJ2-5	TGCGCCAGCAGCCACCTCTTTCTAGCGCTTCAAGAGACCCAGTACTTC	CASSHLFLALQETQYF
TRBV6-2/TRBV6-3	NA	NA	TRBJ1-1	TGTGCCAGCTCCCACGGAAGGGGCACTGAAGCTTTCTTT	CASSHGRGTEAFF
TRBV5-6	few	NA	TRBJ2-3	TGTGCCAGCAGCCTGGTGGGTTTGGCAGATACGCAGTATTTT	CASSLVGLADTQYF
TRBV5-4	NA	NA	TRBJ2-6	TGTGCCAGCAGCTTGATGCTGTTGGGCGGCCTGGAATCCTCTGGGGCCAACGTCCTGACTTTC	CASSLMLLGGLESSGANVLTF
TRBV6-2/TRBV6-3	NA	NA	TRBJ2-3	TGTGCCAGCAGTTACGGTGCGGAGACAGATACGCAGTATTTT	CASSYGAETDTQYF
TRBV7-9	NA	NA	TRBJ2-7	TGTGCCAGCAGCTTCGACTCCTACGAGCAGTACTTC	CASSFDSYEQYF
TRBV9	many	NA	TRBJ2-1	TGTGCCAGCAGCGTAGGATACTTTGAGACTAGAGACGAGCAGTTCTTC	CASSVGYFETRDEQFF
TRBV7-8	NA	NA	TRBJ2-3	TGTGCCAGCAACCGTGTCGGGGGCCTTACAGATACGCAGTATTTT	CASNRVGGLTDTQYF
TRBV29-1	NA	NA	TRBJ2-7	TGCAGCGTTGAAGATCAGCAGGGATACGAGCAGTACTTC	CSVEDQQGYEQYF